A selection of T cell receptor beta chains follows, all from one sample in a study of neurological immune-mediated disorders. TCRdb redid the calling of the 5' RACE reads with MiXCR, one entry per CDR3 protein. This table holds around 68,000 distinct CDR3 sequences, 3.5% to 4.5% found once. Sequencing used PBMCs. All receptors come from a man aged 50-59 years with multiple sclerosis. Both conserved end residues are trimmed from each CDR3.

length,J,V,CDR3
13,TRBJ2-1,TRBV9,ASSAGTGGFNEQF
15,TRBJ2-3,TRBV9,ASSVPRGTGFADTQY
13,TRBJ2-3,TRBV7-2,ASSLSQGLWDTQY
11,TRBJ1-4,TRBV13,ASSLTGDEKLF
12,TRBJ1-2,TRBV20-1,SARDGSSYYGYT
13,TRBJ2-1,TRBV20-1,SARVGGSSYNEQF
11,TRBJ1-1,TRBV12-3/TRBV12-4,ASSLPPGTQAF
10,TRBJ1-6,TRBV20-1,SVGQTNSPLN
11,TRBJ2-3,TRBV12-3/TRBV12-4,ASSFGNTDTQY
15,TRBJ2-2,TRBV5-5,ASSISGGNANTGELF
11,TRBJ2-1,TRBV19,ASSMRGGNEQF
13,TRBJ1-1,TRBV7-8,ASRRRGGRRTEAF
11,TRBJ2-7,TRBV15,ATSVAKPYEQY
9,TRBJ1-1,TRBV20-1,SAPSGTEAF